The 23 T cell receptor beta chains below were found in one sample sequenced in a study of molecular identifiers for immune sequencing clone quantification. TCRdb processed the PCR reads anew with MiXCR; each CDR3 protein has one entry. Of some 650,000 distinct CDR3 sequences in the sample, 20% were seen once. Input material: naive CD8+ T cells from blood, with Jurkat cell RNA spiked in. Regarding subset: FACS-sorted CD8+CD4-CCR7+CD45RA+ naive T cells. These receptors were taken from a human donor in good health. Some libraries in this study had Jurkat cell RNA spiked in.

Comment on this clonotype: A much larger clone differs by one base, so this may be a read error. The gene calls are TRBV14 and TRBJ2-7, with 7 bases matching TRBD2. The CDR3 contains 14 residues. Looked up from germline, CDR1 is SGHDN and CDR2 is FVKESK. V was clipped by 4 bases and J by 4 bases; unmatched bases: 7. As DNA, the CDR3 is TGTGCCAGCAGCCGATGGGAGGGTTTGTACGAGCAGTACTTC. Translation gives CASSRWEGLYEQYF.

Worth noting for this clonotype: A much larger clone lies a single base off, so this may be a read error. The genes are TRBV4-2 and TRBJ2-1; tentatively, D is TRBD1 or TRBD2 (5 bases each). Trimming cost V 3 bases and J 2 bases, with 14 bases left between them. Germline V gives CDR1 LGHNA, CDR2 YNFKEQ. This CDR3 is built from 16 residues. CDR3 loop: CASSQEDKGPYNEQFF. CDR3 nucleotides: TGTGCCAGCAGCCAGGAAGACAAGGGACCCTACAATGAGCAGTTCTTC.

In its sample, this clonotype was seen many times. The J gene is TRBJ2-5, the V gene TRBV5-8; D is ambiguous. This CDR3 is built from 13 residues. V was cut by 4 bases and J by 3 bases, with 10 bases left in between. The germline CDR1 and CDR2 sequences are SGHTS and YDEGEE. For the CDR3, the DNA is TGTGCCAGCAGCACCGGCCCAAAAGAGACCCAGTACTTC. Translated, it gives CASSTGPKETQYF. Filled out from reference TRBV5-8 and TRBJ2-5, the complete variable domain reads EAGVTQSPTHLIKTRGQQATLRCSPISGHTSVYWYQQALGLGLQFLLWYDEGEERNRGNFPPRFSGRQFPNYSSELNVNALELEDSALYLCASSTGPKETQYFGPGTRLLVL.

In regard to this clonotype: A much larger clone sits a single nucleotide away, making a read error possible. This chain joins TRBV20-1 and TRBJ1-2; D ambiguous. Trimming cost V 0 bases and J 8 bases, with 16 bases left between them. The CDR3 is 14 amino acids. Germline CDR1 reads DFQATT; CDR2 reads SNEGSKA (reference sequence). Here the CDR3 reads CSARDRENNRGYTF. In nucleotides, the CDR3 is TGCAGTGCTAGAGATAGGGAAAATAACCGGGGCTACACCTTC.

In the case of this clonotype: This sequence may be a read error, since a much larger clone differs from it by one base. The chain is built from TRBV2 and TRBJ2-3; either TRBD1 or TRBD2 may fit D (6 bases each). The CDR3 extends over 15 amino acids. Trimming cost V 8 bases and J 2 bases, with 17 bases left between them. The germline CDR1 and CDR2 sequences are SNHLY and FYNNEI. DNA of the CDR3: TGTGCCAGCGCGGAGGGGCAGGGACACACAGATACGCAGTATTTT. Protein: CASAEGQGHTDTQYF.

This clonotype was picked up many times. The J gene is TRBJ1-1, the V gene TRBV4-3; D uncertain. Germline V gene lookup returns CDR1 LGHNA and CDR2 YSLEER. This CDR3 is 16 amino acids long. Trimming cost V 0 bases and J 4 bases, with 15 bases left between them. As DNA, the CDR3 is TGCGCCAGCAGCCAAGATGGAAAAGGAGGGAGCACTGAAGCTTTCTTT. Its protein is CASSQDGKGGSTEAFF.

This clonotype was counted at least ten times. The chain carries TRBV6-2 or TRBV6-3 and TRBJ2-5; no reliable D call. Per germline, CDR1 MNHEY and CDR2 SVGEGT. Trimming removed 6 bases from V and 1 base from J, with 6 bases in between. The CDR3 has 12 amino acids. The CDR3: CASRQFQETQYF. In DNA, the CDR3 is TGTGCCAGCAGGCAATTCCAAGAGACCCAGTACTTC.

This clonotype was seen at least ten times. The rearrangement joins TRBV7-9 to TRBJ2-1, with 7 bases lining up with TRBD1. Germline V gene sequence: CDR1 SEHNR, CDR2 FQNEAQ (reference sequence). The CDR3 contains 16 residues. J lost 4 bases, V lost 2 bases, and 8 bases had no gene match. CDR3 DNA sequence: TGTGCCAGCAGCTTATTGGCCGGGACAGATTACAATGAGCAGTTCTTC. Amino acid sequence: CASSLLAGTDYNEQFF. The full variable domain, completed using reference TRBV7-9 and TRBJ2-1, is DTGVSQNPRHKITKRGQNVTFRCDPISEHNRLYWYRQTLGQGPEFLTYFQNEAQLEKSRLLSDRFSAERPKGSFSTLEIQRTEQGDSAMYLCASSLLAGTDYNEQFFGPGTRLTVL.

This clonotype was seen many times. The chain couples TRBV7-9 to TRBJ1-1; the match to TRBD1 covers 7 bases. From germline, CDR1 is SEHNR and CDR2 FQNEAQ (reference sequence). The CDR3 contains 12 residues. Trimming removed 5 bases from V and 10 bases from J; junction bases left unmatched: 7. CDR3 region: CASSGRGMVAFF. DNA for the CDR3: TGTGCCAGCAGCGGCAGGGGGATGGTAGCTTTCTTT. Together with reference TRBV7-9 and TRBJ1-1, the CDR3 gives the full variable domain: DTGVSQNPRHKITKRGQNVTFRCDPISEHNRLYWYRQTLGQGPEFLTYFQNEAQLEKSRLLSDRFSAERPKGSFSTLEIQRTEQGDSAMYLCASSGRGMVAFFGQGTRLTVV.

The V and J genes are TRBV19 and TRBJ1-2; the D gene is possibly TRBD1 (5 bases). The V gene's germline CDR1 is LNHDA and CDR2 SQIVND (reference sequence). The CDR3 sequence is 12 residues long. Trimming took off 10 bases at V and 5 bases at J, with 14 bases between the two ends. Here the CDR3 reads CATATGGYGYTF. The CDR3 DNA reads TGTGCCACCGCAACTGGGGGTTATGGCTACACCTTC.

This clonotype was picked up many times. This rearrangement joins TRBV10-3 to TRBJ2-3; 8 bases line up with TRBD1. The CDR3 contains 12 residues. The trim removed 3 bases at V and 8 bases at J, leaving 1 base unmatched. CDR1 and CDR2 from the germline V gene are ENHRY and SYGVKD. The CDR3 sequence is CAISDGQGTQYF. For the CDR3, the DNA is TGTGCCATCAGTGACGGACAGGGTACGCAGTATTTT.

The table lists this clonotype with many counts. The chain has TRBV29-1 and TRBJ2-7; D may be TRBD2 (5 bases). V shed 3 bases and J shed 7 bases, with 13 bases lying between them. The germline gives CDR1 SQVTM, CDR2 ANQGSEA. This CDR3 has 12 residues. In DNA, the CDR3 is TGCAGCGTTGAGGACTCGTCCGGGGAGCAGTACTTC. Its translation: CSVEDSSGEQYF.

This clonotype was observed a few times. The chain links TRBV18 to TRBJ2-7, with D perhaps matching TRBD2 (6 bases). Trimming left V 3 bases short and J 0 bases short, with 12 bases between. The germline CDR1 and CDR2 sequences are KGHSH and LQKENI. The CDR3 covers 15 residues. CDR3 region: CASSPEGASSYEQYF. The CDR3 nucleotides are TGTGCCAGCTCACCGGAGGGCGCCAGCTCCTACGAGCAGTACTTC.

This clonotype was counted at least ten times. The chain has TRBV6-5 and TRBJ2-7; 9 positions match TRBD2. Unmatched junction bases numbered 6, after V lost 2 bases and J lost 7 bases. There are 14 residues in the CDR3. Germline V gene sequence: CDR1 MNHEY, CDR2 SVGAGI. As DNA, the CDR3 is TGTGCCAGCAGTTACGGCGGGAGGGCAGAGGAGCAGTACTTC. Its translation: CASSYGGRAEEQYF.

This clonotype was found many times. The gene calls are TRBV28 and TRBJ2-5, with a weak D call TRBD2 (7 bases). Germline V gene data show CDR1 as MDHEN and CDR2 as SYDVKM. The germline V and J ends were trimmed by 3 bases and 5 bases, with 13 bases remaining between them. This CDR3 is built from 14 residues. The CDR3 loop reads CASSFIRGGETQYF. The CDR3 coding sequence is TGTGCCAGCAGTTTCATCAGGGGAGGGGAGACCCAGTACTTC.

This clonotype has a handful of counts. The chain employs TRBV6-5 and TRBJ1-5; D is unresolved. Trimming took 7 bases from V and 4 from J, leaving 20 bases between them. This CDR3 comprises 16 residues. Germline V gives CDR1 MNHEY, CDR2 SVGAGI. Here the CDR3 DNA reads TGTGCCAGCACCCATAATTTGAGGTACCGAAATCAGCCCCAGCATTTT. Protein: CASTHNLRYRNQPQHF.

The sample holds many counts of this clonotype. V is TRBV29-1 and J is TRBJ1-3; D is undetermined. Germline assignment: CDR1 SQVTM and CDR2 ANQGSEA. The CDR3 runs 14 residues. Trimming removed 3 bases at V and 0 bases at J, with 9 bases between. This CDR3 is CSVDGSSSGNTIYF. Here the CDR3 DNA reads TGCAGCGTTGATGGCAGTAGCTCTGGAAACACCATATATTTT. Filled out from reference TRBV29-1 and TRBJ1-3, the complete variable domain reads SAVISQKPSRDICQRGTSLTIQCQVDSQVTMMFWYRQQPGQSLTLIATANQGSEATYESGFVIDKFPISRPNLTFSTLTVSNMSPEDSSIYLCSVDGSSSGNTIYFGEGSWLTVV.

At least ten counts were recorded for this clonotype. This sequence joins TRBV25-1 and TRBJ1-3; D uncertain. V gave up 0 bases and J gave up 2 bases, with 8 bases separating them. The CDR3 contains 15 residues. Germline values: CDR1 MGHDK, CDR2 SYGVNS. CDR3 in DNA: TGTGCCAGCAGTGAATACGAGGGCCCTGGAAACACCATATATTTT. Its protein is CASSEYEGPGNTIYF.

There are many counts of this clonotype. The V gene is TRBV19, the J gene TRBJ2-5; no definite D call. The length of the CDR3 is 13 residues. Deletions cut 5 bases from V and 3 bases from J, with 10 bases between. Germline V gene lookup returns CDR1 LNHDA and CDR2 SQIVND (reference sequence). DNA of the CDR3: TGTGCCAGTAGTCTTGACTCCGAAGAGACCCAGTACTTC. Its protein product is CASSLDSEETQYF.

On this clonotype itself: This sequence may be a read error, since a much larger clone differs from it by one base. The J gene is TRBJ2-7, the V gene TRBV20-1; tentative D call: TRBD2 (6 bases). The V gene's germline CDR1 is DFQATT and CDR2 SNEGSKA (reference sequence). The CDR3 covers 13 residues. The CDR3 sequence: CGARASTSYEQYF. In DNA, the CDR3 is TGCGGTGCTAGAGCGTCGACTAGTTACGAGCAGTACTTC.

This clonotype appeared many times. The chain has TRBV29-1 and TRBJ2-5, with a weak D call TRBD2 (6 bases). The CDR3 covers 16 residues. Trimming cost V 7 bases and J 2 bases, with 23 bases left between them. In germline, CDR1 is SQVTM, CDR2 ANQGSEA. CDR3 sequence reads: CSGTRWALARQETQYF. CDR3 DNA sequence: TGCAGCGGGACCCGGTGGGCCCTAGCGCGTCAAGAGACCCAGTACTTC.

This clonotype was counted only a few times. The chain couples TRBV7-6 to TRBJ1-2; a weak D match, TRBD1 (5 bases). The CDR3 spans 15 residues. Deletions cut 1 base from V and 2 bases from J, with 11 bases between. From germline, CDR1 is SGHVS and CDR2 FNYEAQ. CDR3 residues: CASSLGRGRNYGYTF. CDR3 nucleotide sequence: TGTGCCAGCAGCTTAGGTCGGGGGAGGAACTATGGCTACACCTTC.

This clonotype has a count of ten or more. The chain combines TRBV5-6 with TRBJ2-3; 9 bases are a match to TRBD1. V was clipped by 3 bases and J by 0 bases; unmatched bases: 5. The germline V gene has CDR1 SGHDT and CDR2 YYEEEE. The CDR3 sequence is 16 residues long. CDR3 region: CASSWATGGSTDTQYF. The CDR3 region has the DNA TGTGCCAGCAGCTGGGCGACAGGGGGAAGCACAGATACGCAGTATTTT. Drawing the rest from reference TRBV5-6 and TRBJ2-3, the complete variable domain is DAGVTQSPTHLIKTRGQQVTLRCSPKSGHDTVSWYQQALGQGPQFIFQYYEEEERQRGNFPDRFSGHQFPNYSSELNVNALLLGDSALYLCASSWATGGSTDTQYFGPGTRLTVL.